One T cell receptor beta chain is described in this entry. Which antigen it targets is not known. Base qualities are not provided; no much larger clone lies one nucleotide away. Preparation of the library involved the immunoSEQ multiplex PCR assay. The multiplex PCR relied on a mix of 60 forward primers for TCR Vbeta segments and 13 reverse primers for TCR Jbeta segments. A multiplex PCR assay on genomic DNA amplified the CDR3 region of rearranged TCR beta genes. The amplified TCR beta libraries were sequenced on the Illumina HiSeq System as 87-base-pair reads. As for how the authors treated the data: Across the 670 or so repertoires, a later analysis counted approximately 75 million unique TCR beta chains, roughly 11 million of which were shared by at least two donors. To remove PCR and sequencing errors, raw reads were error-corrected and collapsed into unique sequences using a nearest-neighbor algorithm that merged closely related sequences. V, D and J gene segments were assigned by aligning CDR3 sequences to IMGT reference sequences. For a sequence to be retained, a match of at least six nucleotides to both a V gene segment and a J gene segment was required. Rearrangements were classified as productive when the CDR3 lacked stop codons and remained in frame with V and J, and all other rearrangements were classified as non-productive. CDR3 was defined by IMGT convention, running from the second conserved V-encoded cysteine to the conserved J-encoded phenylalanine. Sequences without an unambiguous match to a single V gene segment were excluded from the earlier analysis of 450 to 750 of the donors. An earlier analysis of several hundred of the donors called V segments functional above 56.7% productive rearrangements and segregating when the between-donor standard deviation exceeded 5%. A statistical classification framework was developed to diagnose cytomegalovirus status using the catalog of TCR beta chain sequences. V and J gene assignment, in a later analysis, came from comparing TCR nucleotide sequences with IMGT/GENE-DB human TR gene sequences. A later analysis assigned CDR3 sequences and most-parsimonious VDJ recombination scenarios with the TCRdist pipeline. In a later analysis, every TCR beta chain was defined by the combination of its CDR3 amino acid sequence and its V-gene family, and reads without a unique V-gene family were dropped. A later analysis removed nearly 600 highly shared, low-generation-probability nucleotide sequences to deal with suspected cross-contamination and a sequencing artifact. A later analysis calculated a clonal expansion index for each public chain from normalized within-repertoire ranks of inferred template counts. In a later analysis, generation probabilities were computed with a VDJ recombination model fitted to out-of-frame rearrangements, and the resulting probabilities were checked against IGoR. In a later analysis, TCR-TCR, TCR-HLA and TCR-CMV co-occurrence was scored with hypergeometric tests, and a repertoire-size bias correction was applied to TCR pairs. To estimate false discovery rates, a later analysis permuted the HLA or CMV assignments 20 times. In a later analysis, co-occurring TCRs were grouped using DBSCAN, and TCRdist sequence similarity was added for clustering within HLA-allele-positive subsets. Repertoires with fewer than 30,000 or more than 120,000 public chains were left out of co-occurrence clustering, as were five repertoires with anomalous nucleotide sharing. Sourced from immuneACCESS, this table was stored by TCRdb with only in-frame sequences that have V and J called. A share of the clones is absent; for the studies checked, an unresolved V gene accounts for under half, and the remainder has no known explanation. V, J and clone size were drawn from that table, and D and trimming were deduced from the DNA. Within this sample are around 130,000 clones, with 70% to 75% of them counted one time only. In total, the top ten clones hold roughly 3.1% of the sample.

The sample comes from a study of cytomegalovirus exposure and HLA in healthy donors (dated by TCRdb to the late 2010s). Background on the whole study: In an earlier analysis of some 550 of the donors, 250 to 350 Gb of sequence data and 117 million unique TCR beta sequences from roughly 180 million T cells were reported. Roughly 300 gigabases of sequencing data and 78 million or so unique TCR sequences were included in an early release covering 550 to 800 HLA-typed donors. The genetic ancestry cluster associated with self-reported Caucasian donors included 80% to 90% of the 398 genotyped donors. The study aimed to test whether signatures of past pathogen exposure could be identified by cataloging public T cell receptors. The study used immunosequencing to profile the T cell repertoires of under 700 subjects and linked those repertoires to cytomegalovirus serostatus. Along with the roughly 700-subject first cohort, a separate validation cohort of over a hundred different subjects was used. To predict cytomegalovirus infection status, the study combined high-throughput TCR immunosequencing, statistical association of individual TCRs with disease status, and machine learning. In a later analysis, previously published TCR beta repertoires from 666 donors were re-analyzed and high-resolution HLA genotyping was added so that TCR occurrence patterns could be studied. Rather than using new phenotypic data, the later analysis identified candidate immune exposures from TCR beta sequences and from how often those sequences occurred across donors. In an earlier analysis of about 590 of the donors, high-throughput TCR beta sequencing was used to judge whether each TCR beta V gene segment behaved as functional or pseudogenic. Donor age, sex, ethnicity and CMV serostatus were compiled alongside the repertoire data. A later genetic analysis took genome-wide SNP genotypes for about three fifths of the roughly 670 donors and used that subset as a discovery cohort. Every discovery cohort repertoire had been produced on one sequencing platform. Class I and class II HLA loci were covered by the typing at four-digit resolution. Typing coverage differed by locus: A, B, C, DRB1 and DQB1 were typed in roughly 629-640 donors, DQA1 in approximately 520, DPA1 in nearly 610, and DPB1 in just under 490. Roughly 5 DR-DQ haplotypes were treated as single units for association and clustering because of strong linkage in the cohort. On average, about 240,000 unique TCR beta nucleotide sequences were sequenced per donor among some 430 genotyped donors of the cohort, with roughly a sixth of those sequences being non-productive.

The investigation overall reported the following: A further reported finding was that TCR beta sequences accurately predicted the HLA-A and HLA-B alleles for most subjects in the first cohort. The study listed 150 to 200 TCR beta chains as associated with cytomegalovirus. In a later analysis, TCR association rates were found to vary across HLA loci, with the most associated TCRs seen for DRB1 alleles and the fewest for HLA-C alleles. Because counts were too low, about 18 rarely observed V segments, including chromosome 9 orphons, were excluded from the earlier analysis of several hundred of the donors. According to the authors, the approach could potentially be generalized to other disease states and immunological phenotypes. Linkage disequilibrium might explain the correlated functional status among segregating V segments, but an unknown experimental factor could not be excluded. HLA typing was unavailable for some donors at each locus, so association tests used only the typed subset. Some IMGT-functional V segments, including TRBV6-2 and TRBV6-3, could not be distinguished by the 87-base-pair reads and were therefore excluded. Most TCR sequences were observed very rarely across donors, whereas some public TCRs were present in many individuals. A cluster of highly shared sequence variants was judged likely to represent a technical artifact of the sequencing pipeline. At a false discovery rate of 0.05, a later analysis linked 15,000 to 20,000 TCR beta sequences to specific HLA alleles. Assigning TCR associations to individual alleles was difficult when HLA alleles, especially DR and DQ, strongly co-occurred. An association between a missense DCLRE1C variant and V-gene and J-gene trimming of TCR beta chains was found in a later genetic analysis and replicated in an independent cohort. According to a later analysis, most CMV-associated TCR beta chains appeared to be HLA-restricted, and the HLA associations seemed to be driven largely by CMV exposure. Three of the identified cytomegalovirus-associated TCR beta chains were confirmed in vitro to be specific for cytomegalovirus antigens. The presence/absence analyses assumed that sequencing depth was roughly uniform across donors, and that assumption may not be true. CMV serostatus was the only immune exposure information available for the cohort. Only TCR beta chains were sequenced in this cohort, and the absence of alpha or paired-chain data limited detectable features. Broadly in line with IMGT annotations, most TCR beta V segments showed up in productive rearrangements about 87% or about 30% of the time in an earlier analysis of 450 to 750 of the donors. Several of the top co-occurrence clusters appeared to be linked to parvovirus B19, influenza, CMV and Epstein-Barr virus, according to a later analysis. In both the original and validation cohorts, the classifier was reported to diagnose cytomegalovirus status with high specificity and sensitivity. According to a later genetic analysis, donors in an Asian-associated ancestry cluster had fewer N-insertions in productive TCRs than the approximately 690-donor mean. In a later analysis, HLA-associated TCR beta chains were found to be more clonally expanded and to have lower generation probabilities than equally common non-associated chains.

CDR1 and CDR2 are read off the germline V gene as SGHRS and YFSETQ. The germline V end is reduced by 4 bases and the J end by 5 bases; junction bases left unmatched: 9. Including the terminal cysteine and phenylalanine, the CDR3 comprises 16 residues. Kept here is only the CDR3 DNA, which spans 48 bases and is read in frame from base 1. In total, roughly 710 healthy bone marrow donors made up the cohort. All cohort members were sampled while nominally healthy, although unrecorded immune exposures were likely present. The donor tested CMV seronegative, placing the donor among the 300 to 450 seronegative members of the cohort. A peripheral blood sample was collected from each donor, and TCR beta sequencing was performed on peripheral blood mononuclear cells. Genomic DNA extraction from the blood cell samples was performed with the Qiagen DNeasy Blood Extraction Kit.

The TCR comes from a man younger than 40 in good health and CMV-seronegative. Recombination connected TRBV5-1 to TRBJ2-1; 10 bases in the middle match TRBD2. Sequencing was done on a sample of PBMCs. The DNA sequence is TGCGCCAGCAGCAAGAATAGCGGGAGGTTAGACAATGAGCAGTTCTTC. Its protein reads: CASSKNSGRLDNEQFF.